Listed below are T cell receptor beta chains from one sample, sequenced in a study of human T cells and chemical hapten exposure. TCRdb itself ran the RACE reads through MiXCR, one entry per CDR3 protein. Found here are 300,000 to 450,000 distinct CDR3 sequences, around 5.5% of them singletons; the top ten hold just over 2.5%. Sequenced material: whole blood, taken in connection with sensitization to the hapten diphenylcyclopropenone (DPC). The receptors originated from a woman between 50 and 59 years old with alopecia areata. Some clones in this sample may be carry-over from other donors' samples. Each CDR3 is given with its conserved first and last residue. The D gene is left open where the match is weak. Clone size is shown for a subset of rows, as once, few, many or a class of expanded clone.

v_call	j_call	d_call	clone_size	cdr3_aa	cdr3_nt
TRBV6-1	TRBJ1-1	NA	few	CASKGHALFDTEAFF	TGTGCCAGCAAGGGGCACGCGCTGTTCGACACTGAAGCTTTCTTT
TRBV10-3	TRBJ2-7	TRBD2	NA	CAISESGLAGPYEQYF	TGTGCCATCAGTGAGTCCGGACTAGCGGGACCCTACGAGCAGTACTTC
TRBV27	TRBJ2-3	NA	many	CASTSLMGPDTQYF	TGTGCCAGCACTTCCCTTATGGGGCCAGATACGCAGTATTTT
TRBV29-1	TRBJ2-5	NA	NA	CSVEEGLSGETQYF	TGCAGCGTTGAAGAGGGTCTATCTGGAGAGACCCAGTACTTC
TRBV7-2	TRBJ1-4	TRBD1	NA	CASSLPGGKGVIPATNEKLFF	TGTGCCAGCAGCTTACCAGGGGGCAAGGGGGTCATACCTGCAACTAATGAAAAACTGTTTTTT
TRBV20-1	TRBJ1-2	NA	few	CSARETYGYTF	TGCAGTGCTAGAGAGACATATGGCTACACCTTC
TRBV2	TRBJ2-3	TRBD1	few	CASRTDREVDTQYF	TGTGCCAGCAGAACGGACAGGGAAGTAGATACGCAGTATTTT
TRBV6-5	TRBJ2-3	NA	many	CASSPLTGQGDTQYF	TGTGCCAGCAGTCCCCTAACGGGTCAGGGGGATACGCAGTATTTT
TRBV12-3/TRBV12-4	TRBJ1-2	TRBD1	many	CASSFGTGYGYTF	TGTGCCAGCAGTTTCGGGACAGGCTATGGCTACACCTTC
TRBV28	TRBJ2-7	NA	many	CASSQSVADYEQYF	TGTGCCAGCAGCCAGTCAGTTGCTGACTACGAGCAGTACTTC
TRBV2	TRBJ2-7	TRBD1	few	CASSEGPGQWDEQYF	TGTGCCAGCAGTGAAGGACCGGGACAGTGGGACGAGCAGTACTTC
TRBV5-4	TRBJ2-3	TRBD2	many	CASRPSGRAGVDTQYF	TGTGCCAGCAGACCCAGCGGGAGGGCCGGCGTAGATACGCAGTATTTT
TRBV29-1	TRBJ1-1	NA	many	CSVEILPNTEAFF	TGCAGCGTTGAAATTTTACCTAACACTGAAGCTTTCTTT
TRBV29-1	TRBJ2-3	TRBD1	many	CSVGQATDTQYF	TGCAGCGTGGGACAGGCCACAGATACGCAGTATTTT
TRBV5-5	TRBJ2-5	NA	many	CARPGFSETQYF	TGTGCCAGACCTGGATTCTCAGAGACCCAGTACTTC
TRBV28	TRBJ2-1	TRBD2	NA	CASRGSGGAYNEQFF	TGTGCCAGCAGGGGTAGCGGGGGGGCCTACAATGAGCAGTTCTTC
TRBV2	TRBJ1-6	TRBD1	many	CASRAGTAGRSPLHF	TGTGCCAGCAGGGCCGGGACAGCGGGCAGATCACCCCTCCACTTT
TRBV24-1	TRBJ2-1	TRBD2	many	CATSDSRTSVNPLGEQFF	TGTGCCACCAGTGACTCCCGGACTAGCGTAAACCCCCTGGGGGAGCAGTTCTTC
TRBV18	TRBJ2-1	NA	few	CASSQEIKGGEQFF	TGTGCCAGCTCACAGGAGATAAAAGGGGGGGAGCAGTTCTTC
TRBV29-1	TRBJ1-1	NA	few	CSVGGEAFF	TGCAGCGTTGGGGGGGAAGCTTTCTTT
TRBV28	TRBJ1-1	NA	few	CASSSNTDSSLNTEAFF	TGTGCCAGCAGTTCAAATACGGACAGCTCATTGAACACTGAAGCTTTCTTT
TRBV11-1	TRBJ1-1	NA	many	CASSLNRATEAFF	TGTGCCAGCAGCTTAAACAGGGCGACTGAAGCTTTCTTT
TRBV6-2/TRBV6-3	TRBJ2-7	NA	many	CASSYWTSYEQYF	TGTGCCAGCAGTTACTGGACCTCCTACGAGCAGTACTTC
TRBV6-5	TRBJ1-5	NA	many	CASSYSQGGQPQHF	TGTGCCAGCAGTTACTCACAGGGAGGTCAGCCCCAGCATTTT
TRBV12-3/TRBV12-4	TRBJ2-3	NA	NA	CASSATGSADTQYF	TGTGCCAGCAGTGCAACCGGGTCAGCGGATACGCAGTATTTT
TRBV20-1	TRBJ2-3	NA	many	CSASTGAADTQYF	TGCAGTGCTAGCACGGGGGCTGCAGATACGCAGTATTTT
TRBV30	TRBJ1-1	TRBD1	few	CAWSTHRGNTEAFF	TGTGCCTGGAGTACTCACAGGGGGAACACTGAAGCTTTCTTT
TRBV4-2	TRBJ2-1	NA	NA	CASSLPTGNEQFF	TGTGCCAGCAGCCTCCCGACGGGGAATGAGCAGTTCTTC
TRBV27	TRBJ2-5	TRBD2	few	CASLDLKRGSQETQYF	TGTGCCAGCCTTGATTTAAAGCGGGGTTCACAAGAGACCCAGTACTTC
TRBV13	TRBJ2-7	NA	many	CASSIWGYEQYF	TGTGCCAGCAGCATCTGGGGTTACGAGCAGTACTTC
TRBV12-3/TRBV12-4	TRBJ1-3	TRBD1	few	CASTQGGGNTIYF	TGTGCCAGCACTCAGGGGGGTGGAAACACCATATATTTT